These 26 T cell receptor beta chains originate from one sample sequenced in a study of blood T cell repertoires in COVID-19. Clones were sequenced by immunoSEQ multiplex PCR, and TCRdb holds only the in-frame ones, with some missing. Of about 160,000 clones detected, 82% appear once; the ten largest clones hold 7%. Sequencing input: peripheral blood. Receptors originate from a woman aged 35 to 49 with COVID-19, enrolled during active disease.

The V and J genes are TRBV4-2 and TRBJ2-3; 12 nucleotides match TRBD1. The CDR3 totals 20 residues. The germline gives CDR1 LGHNA, CDR2 YNFKEQ. V dropped 0 bases and J dropped 0; count of bases not matched to a gene: 10. The CDR3 here is CASSQDRGGTGGASTDTQYF. The CDR3 region has the DNA TGTGCCAGCAGCCAAGATCGCGGAGGGACAGGGGGCGCGAGCACAGATACGCAGTATTTT.

The gene calls are TRBV19 and TRBJ2-1, with TRBD1 identical over 12 bases. This CDR3 comprises 17 residues. J gave up 2 bases and V 10 bases, and 12 bases lay outside the gene matches. The germline V gene has CDR1 LNHDA and CDR2 SQIVND (reference sequence). CDR3 amino acids: CATLPGTGGFTYNEQFF. CDR3 nucleotide sequence: TGTGCCACCCTCCCCGGGACAGGGGGCTTCACCTACAATGAGCAGTTCTTC.

The gene calls are TRBV6-2 or TRBV6-3 and TRBJ2-4; D uncertain. Germline V gene data show CDR1 as MNHEY and CDR2 as SVGEGT. There are 14 residues in the CDR3. With 4 bases removed from V and 0 bases from J, the gap between germline ends came to 7 bases. CDR3 DNA: TGTGCCAGCAGTTCCCCACTAGCCAAAAACATTCAGTACTTC. This encodes CASSSPLAKNIQYF.

The rearrangement links TRBV3-1 (or the pseudogene TRBV3-2) to TRBJ2-2; D gene uncertain. Germline CDR1 is LGHDT and CDR2 is YNNKEL (reference sequence). The CDR3 has 14 amino acids. Trimming pared 0 bases from V and 4 bases from J, leaving 6 bases between. DNA of the CDR3: TGTGCCAGCAGCCAAGACCCGGTCACCGGGGAGCTGTTTTTT. It specifies CASSQDPVTGELFF.

The J gene is TRBJ1-5, the V gene TRBV28; D is unclear. CDR1 is MDHEN, CDR2 SYDVKM, per germline. Deletions cut 6 bases from V and 0 bases from J, with 21 bases between. The CDR3 covers 18 residues. The DNA of the CDR3 is TGTGCCAGCAGCCCCCGACAATGGACTGTGGGTAGCAATCAGCCCCAGCATTTT. This sequence encodes CASSPRQWTVGSNQPQHF.

The sample holds one count of this clone. V and J are TRBV7-9 and TRBJ2-1; 11 bases align to TRBD2. The CDR3 covers 16 residues. The V gene end was trimmed by 5 bases and the J gene end by 0 bases; junction bases not matched to a gene: 3. From germline, CDR1 is SEHNR and CDR2 FQNEAQ (reference sequence). CDR3 bases: TGTGCCAGCAGCCCACTAGCGGGAGCCTCCTACAATGAGCAGTTCTTC. Protein sequence: CASSPLAGASYNEQFF.

The genes are TRBV19 and TRBJ2-7; 9 bases align to TRBD2. This CDR3 has 14 amino acids. Germline lookup yields CDR1 LNHDA and CDR2 SQIVND (reference sequence). V was pared by 7 bases and J by 1 base, with 5 bases of the junction left unmatched. The CDR3 reads CASTGTSPSYEQYF. As DNA, the CDR3 is TGTGCCAGTACCGGGACTAGCCCGTCCTACGAGCAGTACTTC.

This clone showed up just a few times. The rearrangement uses TRBV29-1 and TRBJ2-7; TRBD1 matches 7 bases. The CDR3 spans 14 residues. The germline V gene encodes CDR1 SQVTM and CDR2 ANQGSEA. Trimming cost V 3 bases and J 7 bases; bases outside gene matches: 12. CDR3 residues: CSVDGKGASREQYF. The DNA for the CDR3 is TGCAGCGTTGATGGAAAGGGGGCGTCTCGTGAGCAGTACTTC.

The gene calls are TRBV2 and TRBJ2-3, with D maybe TRBD2 (6 bases). There are 16 residues in the CDR3. Germline CDR1 and CDR2: SNHLY and FYNNEI. V dropped 6 bases and J dropped 1 base, with 17 bases sitting between them. CDR3 region: CASSRESGDGTDTQYF. CDR3 DNA: TGTGCCAGCAGCCGAGAATCGGGAGACGGCACAGATACGCAGTATTTT.

The V call is TRBV19, the J call TRBJ2-1; 11 bases are shared with TRBD2. There are 15 residues in the CDR3. Germline CDR1 reads LNHDA; CDR2 reads SQIVND (reference sequence). V lost 7 bases, J lost 7 bases, and 9 bases stayed unmatched. The chain's CDR3 is CASMDRASGRNEQFF. The CDR3 DNA is TGTGCCAGTATGGATCGGGCTAGCGGGAGGAATGAGCAGTTCTTC.

The chain is built from TRBV14 and TRBJ2-3; 13 bases map to TRBD2. J gave up 4 bases and V 4 bases, and 2 bases lay outside the gene matches. The CDR3 runs to 15 residues. The germline V gene has CDR1 SGHDN and CDR2 FVKESK. CDR3 sequence reads: CASSRLAGGADTQYF. The CDR3 DNA follows: TGTGCCAGCAGCCGACTAGCGGGAGGTGCAGATACGCAGTATTTT.

V gene TRBV11-2 combines with J gene TRBJ1-2, with D tentatively TRBD1 (5 bases). The length of the CDR3 is 13 residues. V was clipped by 5 bases and J by 6 bases, with 13 bases between them. Germline values: CDR1 SGHAT, CDR2 FQNNGV. The chain's CDR3 is CASSPSDRDGYTF. The CDR3 DNA is TGTGCCAGCAGCCCATCTGACAGAGATGGCTACACCTTC. Full variable domain (rest looked up from reference TRBV11-2 and TRBJ1-2): EAGVAQSPRYKIIEKRQSVAFWCNPISGHATLYWYQQILGQGPKLLIQFQNNGVVDDSQLPKDRFSAERLKGVDSTLKIQPAKLEDSAVYLCASSPSDRDGYTFGSGTRLTVV.

The chain uses TRBV7-9 and TRBJ2-2, with D unresolved. The CDR3 has 13 residues. Germline lookup yields CDR1 SEHNR and CDR2 FQNEAQ (reference sequence). V was trimmed by 10 bases and J by 0 bases, leaving 9 bases between them. CDR3 loop: CATTTPNTGELFF. The CDR3 bases are TGTGCCACCACGACACCGAACACCGGGGAGCTGTTTTTT.

V usage is TRBV20-1 and J usage is TRBJ1-3; D is unresolved. This CDR3 region has 11 residues. V lost 3 bases, J lost 4 bases, and 4 bases lay in between. Looked up from germline, CDR1 is DFQATT and CDR2 is SNEGSKA (reference sequence). CDR3 coding DNA: TGCAGTGCTAGCTCCGGAAACACCATATATTTT. Its translation: CSASSGNTIYF.

The genes are TRBV6-2 or TRBV6-3 and TRBJ2-1; 12 bases match TRBD2. Germline trimming cut 0 bases from V and 0 bases from J; bases unmatched to any gene: 6. CDR3 length equals 19 residues. Germline V CDR1 and CDR2: MNHEY, SVGEGT. The chain's CDR3 is CASSYSLAGGDRSYNEQFF. The CDR3 DNA is TGTGCCAGCAGTTACTCACTAGCGGGAGGTGATCGCTCCTACAATGAGCAGTTCTTC.

The chain employs TRBV18 and TRBJ2-3; tentatively, D is TRBD2 (6 bases). With 6 bases removed from V and 0 bases from J, the gap between germline ends came to 16 bases. The CDR3 sequence is 16 residues long. Germline V gives CDR1 KGHSH, CDR2 LQKENI. CDR3 DNA sequence: TGTGCCAGCTCGCGATGGACTGGAGGGAGCACAGATACGCAGTATTTT. Amino acids: CASSRWTGGSTDTQYF.

The CDR3 DNA is TGTGCCAGCAGTTACAAGGGACAGGTCGGTTCACCCCTCCACTTT. Its protein product is CASSYKGQVGSPLHF. The rearrangement uses TRBV6-5 and TRBJ1-6; 8 bases map to TRBD1. With V trimmed by 2 bases and J by 9 bases, 6 bases remained unmatched. Germline assignment: CDR1 MNHEY and CDR2 SVGAGI. The length of the CDR3 is 15 residues.

The CDR3 sequence is CASSLGGLAGHNEQFF. The CDR3 DNA follows: TGCGCCAGCAGCTTGGGTGGACTAGCGGGACACAATGAGCAGTTCTTC. The chain joins TRBV5-1 to TRBJ2-1; TRBD2 matches at 12 bases. V lost 0 bases to trimming and J lost 5 bases; unmatched junction nucleotides: 3. The CDR3 totals 16 residues. Germline values: CDR1 SGHRS, CDR2 YFSETQ. Full variable domain (remainder filled in from reference TRBV5-1 and TRBJ2-1): KAGVTQTPRYLIKTRGQQVTLSCSPISGHRSVSWYQQTPGQGLQFLFEYFSETQRNKGNFPGRFSGRQFSNSRSEMNVSTLELGDSALYLCASSLGGLAGHNEQFFGPGTRLTVL.

The chain carries TRBV14 and TRBJ2-7; unclear D gene. CDR1 and CDR2 (germline): SGHDN, FVKESK. The V and J ends lost 1 base and 0 bases respectively, with 10 bases between them. The CDR3 runs to 15 residues. CDR3 in amino acids: CASSQGAFSSYEQYV. The CDR3 DNA follows: TGTGCCAGCAGCCAAGGGGCGTTTAGCTCCTACGAGCAGTACGTC.

Only a few counts were recorded for this clone. The chain has TRBV2 and TRBJ2-7; D might be TRBD1 (6 bases). Germline lookup yields CDR1 SNHLY and CDR2 FYNNEI. The CDR3 is 18 amino acids. Trimming pared 3 bases from V and 0 bases from J, leaving 21 bases between. This chain's CDR3 is CASSDRDTWAESSYEQYF. The CDR3, as DNA: TGTGCCAGCAGTGATAGGGACACCTGGGCGGAAAGCTCCTACGAGCAGTACTTC. Full variable domain (missing parts from reference TRBV2 and TRBJ2-7): EPEVTQTPSHQVTQMGQEVILRCVPISNHLYFYWYRQILGQKVEFLVSFYNNEISEKSEIFDDQFSVERPDGSNFTLKIRSTKLEDSAMYFCASSDRDTWAESSYEQYFGPGTRLTVT.

The chain employs TRBV29-1 and TRBJ1-1; 7 positions agree with TRBD1. The junction had 5 bases not matched to a gene; V was cut back by 3 bases and J by 1 base. CDR1 and CDR2 from the germline V gene are SQVTM and ANQGSEA. There are 14 residues in the CDR3. CDR3 DNA sequence: TGCAGCGTTGACTCGGGACAGAAGAACACTGAAGCTTTCTTT. It yields the protein CSVDSGQKNTEAFF. Based on the CDR3 plus reference TRBV29-1 and TRBJ1-1, the full variable domain is SAVISQKPSRDICQRGTSLTIQCQVDSQVTMMFWYRQQPGQSLTLIATANQGSEATYESGFVIDKFPISRPNLTFSTLTVSNMSPEDSSIYLCSVDSGQKNTEAFFGQGTRLTVV.

V gene TRBV15 combines with J gene TRBJ1-2, with 7 bases identical to TRBD1. V was pared by 2 bases and J by 3 bases, with 3 bases of the junction left unmatched. Germline CDR1 is LNHNV and CDR2 is YYDKDF (reference sequence). This CDR3 is 14 amino acids long. CDR3 residues: CATSRTTGDYGYTF. The CDR3 nucleotides read TGTGCCACCAGCAGAACCACAGGGGACTATGGCTACACCTTC.

The chain joins TRBV24-1 to TRBJ2-7; 7 nucleotides agree with TRBD1. CDR1 KGHDR and CDR2 SFDVKD come from the germline V gene. Trimming took 4 bases from V and 6 from J; bases not matched to a gene: 14. The CDR3 loop spans 16 amino acids. Here the CDR3 DNA reads TGTGCCACCAGTGAACATTCCGGGACAGTCTCCCGCGAGCAGTACTTC. Translated: CATSEHSGTVSREQYF.

Only a few counts were recorded for this clone. V usage is TRBV7-2 and J usage is TRBJ1-6; unclear D gene. This CDR3 spans 15 amino acids. Germline V gene lookup returns CDR1 SGHTA and CDR2 FQGNSA. V was pared by 2 bases and J by 8 bases, with 13 bases between. DNA for the CDR3: TGTGCCAGCAGCTTACGAACTGATTTGCATTCACCCCTCCACTTT. Protein product: CASSLRTDLHSPLHF.

The rearrangement uses TRBV7-9 and TRBJ2-5, with 9 bases matching TRBD1. The CDR3 extends over 14 amino acids. From germline, CDR1 is SEHNR and CDR2 FQNEAQ (reference sequence). Germline trimming cut 5 bases from V and 4 bases from J; bases unmatched to any gene: 5. The CDR3 region is CASSGTGLRETQYF. The CDR3 DNA is TGTGCCAGCAGCGGGACAGGGTTGAGAGAGACCCAGTACTTC.

The chain uses TRBV18 and TRBJ1-1; tentative D call: TRBD1 (6 bases). The CDR3 contains 14 residues. Trimming stripped 3 bases from V and 6 bases from J, with 14 bases between. CDR1 KGHSH and CDR2 LQKENI come from the germline V gene. CDR3 DNA sequence: TGTGCCAGCTCACCCGACTCCGGACAGCCTGAAGCTTTCTTT. Translating it yields CASSPDSGQPEAFF.